These T cell receptor beta chains were read from a single sample in a study of cytomegalovirus exposure and HLA in healthy donors. Assay used: immunoSEQ multiplex PCR; TCRdb lists only in-frame clones, some missing. The sample lists roughly 170,000 clones; 76% were seen once. Sequencing used PBMCs. Receptors originate from a female donor in good health and CMV-seronegative. CDR3s include the opening cysteine and the closing phenylalanine or tryptophan. The order of the fields is D gene, J gene, clone size, V gene, CDR3 DNA, CDR3 protein. D genes are given only for firm matches. Part of the rows lack a size; the others show once, few, many or a class for expanded clones.

D gene: -
J gene: TRBJ2-6
clone size: -
V gene: TRBV5-1
CDR3 DNA: TGCGCCAGCAGCTTGGCCGCCATCTCTGGGGCCAACGGCCTGACTTTC
CDR3 protein: CASSLAAISGANGLTF

D gene: TRBD2
J gene: TRBJ2-7
clone size: -
V gene: TRBV9
CDR3 DNA: TGTGCCAGCAGCCCTGCGGGACTAGCGGGAAGCTACGAGCAGTACTTC
CDR3 protein: CASSPAGLAGSYEQYF

D gene: TRBD1
J gene: TRBJ1-1
clone size: -
V gene: TRBV18
CDR3 DNA: TGTGCCAGCTCACCCCGACAGGGTAGGAACACTGAAGCTTTCTTT
CDR3 protein: CASSPRQGRNTEAFF

D gene: -
J gene: TRBJ2-4
clone size: few
V gene: TRBV28
CDR3 DNA: TGTGCCAGCAGTTTATCATACGGGGGGCGGGTTAACATTCAGTACTTC
CDR3 protein: CASSLSYGGRVNIQYF

D gene: -
J gene: TRBJ2-1
clone size: -
V gene: TRBV5-1
CDR3 DNA: TGCGCCAGCAGCTTGGCCCCCCTAGCTTCCTACAATGAGCAGTTCTTC
CDR3 protein: CASSLAPLASYNEQFF

D gene: TRBD2
J gene: TRBJ2-4
clone size: -
V gene: TRBV23-1
CDR3 DNA: TGCGCCAGCAGTCAATCTGGCGGGGGGAGCCTAGCCAAAAACATTCAGTACTTC
CDR3 protein: CASSQSGGGSLAKNIQYF

D gene: -
J gene: TRBJ1-6
clone size: -
V gene: TRBV2
CDR3 DNA: TGTGCCAGCAGTGAGGTGGGGCGCATAATCCACTTT
CDR3 protein: CASSEVGRIIHF

D gene: TRBD2
J gene: TRBJ2-3
clone size: -
V gene: TRBV7-2
CDR3 DNA: TGTGCCAGCAGCTTAGTCCCTAGCGGGAATTTATTGTCAGATACGCAGTATTTT
CDR3 protein: CASSLVPSGNLLSDTQYF

D gene: -
J gene: TRBJ2-7
clone size: -
V gene: TRBV30
CDR3 DNA: TGTGCCTGGAGAAGGACAGTCTACGAGCAGTACTTC
CDR3 protein: CAWRRTVYEQYF

D gene: TRBD2
J gene: TRBJ2-2
clone size: -
V gene: TRBV13
CDR3 DNA: TGTGCCAGCAGCCAACGGACTAGCGGAGACACCGGGGAGCTGTTTTTT
CDR3 protein: CASSQRTSGDTGELFF

D gene: TRBD1
J gene: TRBJ1-2
clone size: -
V gene: TRBV5-1
CDR3 DNA: TGCGCCAGTACCGGGACAGAAACCTATGGCTACACCTTC
CDR3 protein: CASTGTETYGYTF

D gene: -
J gene: TRBJ1-5
clone size: -
V gene: TRBV28
CDR3 DNA: TGTGCCAGCAGCCGCCCGGGTTTCAATCAGCCCCAGCATTTT
CDR3 protein: CASSRPGFNQPQHF

D gene: -
J gene: TRBJ2-3
clone size: -
V gene: TRBV29-1
CDR3 DNA: TGCAGTCATGCTAGTTCGAGCACAGATACGCAGTATTTT
CDR3 protein: CSHASSSTDTQYF

D gene: TRBD1
J gene: TRBJ1-1
clone size: few
V gene: TRBV6-1
CDR3 DNA: TGTGCCAGCAGTGAAGATTGGGACAGAGCTTTCTTT
CDR3 protein: CASSEDWDRAFF

D gene: TRBD1
J gene: TRBJ2-7
clone size: -
V gene: TRBV5-6
CDR3 DNA: TGTGCCAGCAGCTTACCACAGGGGTTCGAACAGTACTTC
CDR3 protein: CASSLPQGFEQYF

D gene: TRBD1
J gene: TRBJ1-1
clone size: -
V gene: TRBV5-4
CDR3 DNA: TGTGCCAGCAGTTTGCCGGGACAGGCGGACACTGAAGCTTTCTTT
CDR3 protein: CASSLPGQADTEAFF

D gene: TRBD1
J gene: TRBJ1-1
clone size: -
V gene: TRBV9
CDR3 DNA: TGTGCCAGCAGCCCCGACAGGGGGGAAGCTTTCTTT
CDR3 protein: CASSPDRGEAFF

D gene: TRBD1
J gene: TRBJ1-1
clone size: -
V gene: TRBV5-4
CDR3 DNA: TGTGCCAGCAGCCCACCTGACAGGGTTCGGAACACTGAAGCTTTCTTT
CDR3 protein: CASSPPDRVRNTEAFF

D gene: -
J gene: TRBJ2-7
clone size: -
V gene: TRBV28
CDR3 DNA: TGTGCCAGCAGCGACCGGGACGAGCAGTACTTC
CDR3 protein: CASSDRDEQYF

D gene: -
J gene: TRBJ2-1
clone size: -
V gene: TRBV29-1
CDR3 DNA: TGCAGCGTTGTCCCCTCCAATGAGCAGTTCTTC
CDR3 protein: CSVVPSNEQFF

D gene: TRBD1
J gene: TRBJ2-7
clone size: -
V gene: TRBV10-3
CDR3 DNA: TGTGCCATCCGGGACAGCACCTACGAGCAGTACTTC
CDR3 protein: CAIRDSTYEQYF

D gene: TRBD2
J gene: TRBJ2-2
clone size: -
V gene: TRBV7-2
CDR3 DNA: TGTACCAGCAGCCGACTAGCGGGGCTCAACACCGGGGAGCTGTTTTTT
CDR3 protein: CTSSRLAGLNTGELFF

D gene: -
J gene: TRBJ1-1
clone size: once
V gene: TRBV5-1
CDR3 DNA: TGCGCCAGCAGTTCCGGGAGGAGGGCTTTCTTT
CDR3 protein: CASSSGRRAFF

D gene: -
J gene: TRBJ1-6
clone size: -
V gene: TRBV2
CDR3 DNA: TGTGCCAGCAGTGACCGCGGGGGGGCACCCCTCCACTTT
CDR3 protein: CASSDRGGAPLHF

D gene: TRBD1
J gene: TRBJ2-5
clone size: -
V gene: TRBV5-4
CDR3 DNA: TGTGCCAGCAGCTTGGAGGGACAGGGAACGGAGACCCAGTACTTC
CDR3 protein: CASSLEGQGTETQYF

D gene: -
J gene: TRBJ1-2
clone size: few
V gene: TRBV9
CDR3 DNA: TGTGCCAGCAGCGTAGGAAGCCCCTATGGCTACACCTTC
CDR3 protein: CASSVGSPYGYTF

D gene: -
J gene: TRBJ2-1
clone size: -
V gene: TRBV7-9
CDR3 DNA: TGTGCCAGCAGCTCACCCATGGGGGCGCGGGAGCAGTTCTTC
CDR3 protein: CASSSPMGAREQFF

D gene: -
J gene: TRBJ1-2
clone size: few
V gene: TRBV7-9
CDR3 DNA: TGTGCCAGCAGAACGGACAAAGCTAACTATGGCTACACCTTC
CDR3 protein: CASRTDKANYGYTF

D gene: TRBD1
J gene: TRBJ2-2
clone size: -
V gene: TRBV19
CDR3 DNA: TGTGCCAGTAGTCAAGGACAGGAGCTTCTCACCGGGGAGCTGTTTTTT
CDR3 protein: CASSQGQELLTGELFF

D gene: TRBD1
J gene: TRBJ2-4
clone size: -
V gene: TRBV6-5
CDR3 DNA: TGTGCCAGCAGGGGCCAGACAGGGAGAGACAGTCAGTACTTC
CDR3 protein: CASRGQTGRDSQYF

D gene: TRBD1
J gene: TRBJ2-3
clone size: -
V gene: TRBV28
CDR3 DNA: TGTGCCAGCAGTACCGGGACAGGGGGACCAGATACGCAGTATTTT
CDR3 protein: CASSTGTGGPDTQYF

D gene: -
J gene: TRBJ2-7
clone size: -
V gene: TRBV7-9
CDR3 DNA: TGTGCCAGCAGCTCGACGTCTTCACCAGAGGAGTACTTC
CDR3 protein: CASSSTSSPEEYF

D gene: TRBD2
J gene: TRBJ2-2
clone size: -
V gene: TRBV4-1
CDR3 DNA: TGCGCCAGCAGCCTCCGACCTTCTAGCGGGGGGGCCGGGGAGCTGTTTTTT
CDR3 protein: CASSLRPSSGGAGELFF

D gene: -
J gene: TRBJ2-7
clone size: -
V gene: TRBV25-1
CDR3 DNA: TGTGCCAGCAGTGTAATCACTATCCATACTTACGAGCAGTACTTC
CDR3 protein: CASSVITIHTYEQYF

D gene: -
J gene: TRBJ2-3
clone size: -
V gene: TRBV7-2
CDR3 DNA: TGTGCCAGCAGTCGCCTAGGTCTAGTCATAGATACGCAGTATTTT
CDR3 protein: CASSRLGLVIDTQYF

D gene: -
J gene: TRBJ1-4
clone size: -
V gene: TRBV18
CDR3 DNA: TGTGCCAGCTCACCAGGACTAAATGAAAAACTGTTTTTT
CDR3 protein: CASSPGLNEKLFF

D gene: -
J gene: TRBJ2-1
clone size: -
V gene: TRBV28
CDR3 DNA: TGTGCCAGCAGTGCACCCCAGGGTACGGCCTACAATGAGCAGTTCTTC
CDR3 protein: CASSAPQGTAYNEQFF

D gene: TRBD2
J gene: TRBJ2-1
clone size: few
V gene: TRBV6-1
CDR3 DNA: TGTGCCATCTACATAGCGGGGTTATACAATGAGCAGTTCTTC
CDR3 protein: CAIYIAGLYNEQFF

D gene: TRBD2
J gene: TRBJ2-1
clone size: -
V gene: TRBV6-6
CDR3 DNA: TGTGCCAGCAGTTCTCCGGGAGGGGAGAATGAGCAGTTCTTC
CDR3 protein: CASSSPGGENEQFF

D gene: -
J gene: TRBJ2-7
clone size: -
V gene: TRBV7-2
CDR3 DNA: TGTGCCAGCAGCTTAGCGTTAACAGCCTACGAGCAGTACTTC
CDR3 protein: CASSLALTAYEQYF

D gene: TRBD1
J gene: TRBJ2-5
clone size: few
V gene: TRBV7-9
CDR3 DNA: TGTGCCAGCAGCCGGGACAGGGGAACTATTGGGCAAGAGACCCAGTACTTC
CDR3 protein: CASSRDRGTIGQETQYF

D gene: TRBD2
J gene: TRBJ2-2
clone size: once
V gene: TRBV19
CDR3 DNA: TGTGCCAGTAGTTTCCTCGGCGGGGGGGCGGTCACCGGGGAGCTGTTTTTT
CDR3 protein: CASSFLGGGAVTGELFF

D gene: -
J gene: TRBJ2-2
clone size: -
V gene: TRBV5-1
CDR3 DNA: TGCGCCAGCAGCTTGTTAGGAGAAACGGTACGATACGGCACCGGGGAGCTGTTTTTT
CDR3 protein: CASSLLGETVRYGTGELFF

D gene: TRBD1
J gene: TRBJ1-5
clone size: -
V gene: TRBV6-4
CDR3 DNA: TGTGCCAGCAGTGCCCAGGGGGGTCAGCCCCAGCATTTT
CDR3 protein: CASSAQGGQPQHF

D gene: -
J gene: TRBJ2-3
clone size: -
V gene: TRBV5-1
CDR3 DNA: TGCGCCAGCAGGGTCTACAGCACAGATACGCAGTATTTT
CDR3 protein: CASRVYSTDTQYF

D gene: -
J gene: TRBJ2-1
clone size: -
V gene: TRBV4-2
CDR3 DNA: TGTGCCAGCAGCCCCGTAAACTCCTACAATGAGCAGTTCTTC
CDR3 protein: CASSPVNSYNEQFF

D gene: -
J gene: TRBJ2-7
clone size: few
V gene: TRBV30
CDR3 DNA: TGTGCCTGGAGTGTTGGTAGCGGCGACTACGAGCAGTACTTC
CDR3 protein: CAWSVGSGDYEQYF

D gene: -
J gene: TRBJ2-4
clone size: -
V gene: TRBV18
CDR3 DNA: TGTGCCAGCTCACCACCGGAGGGGATAGCCAAAAACAGTCAGTACTTC
CDR3 protein: CASSPPEGIAKNSQYF

D gene: TRBD1
J gene: TRBJ1-4
clone size: -
V gene: TRBV28
CDR3 DNA: TGTGCCAGCAGTGTCAGGGGGCTAGGAGAAAAACTGTTTTTT
CDR3 protein: CASSVRGLGEKLFF